This T cell receptor (beta chain) derives from a study of identical twins. TCRdb analysed the 5' RACE reads with MiXCR anew, one entry per CDR3 protein. The sample has around 220,000 distinct CDR3 sequences, roughly a tenth seen once; the top ten hold 8% to 10%. This clonotype was detected a few times. Sequencing was performed on memory T cells sorted from blood. This TCR was sampled from a man in his fifties in good health.

This CDR3 is CASSHLRGTQYF. The CDR3 coding sequence is TGTGCCAGCAGCCACCTTCGGGGGACCCAGTACTTC. The chain couples TRBV6-2 or TRBV6-3 to TRBJ2-5; a possible D gene is TRBD2 (5 bases). The germline V gene has CDR1 MNHEY and CDR2 SVGEGT. Trimming took 6 bases from V and 7 from J, leaving 12 bases between them. The CDR3 contains 12 residues.